This TCR beta chain was identified in a study of cytomegalovirus exposure and HLA in healthy donors. As concerns this clone: What it recognizes is unknown.

The CDR3 is 13 amino acids. The germline CDR1 and CDR2 sequences are KGHSH and LQKENI. V was cut by 3 bases and J by 3 bases, with 8 bases left in between. The study's findings and limits: TRBV6-2, TRBV6-3 and some other V segments were unresolvable in 87-base-pair reads. At a 0.05 false discovery rate, a later analysis found around 17,000 TCR beta sequences to be associated with HLA alleles.

The PCR made use of 60 Vbeta and 13 Jbeta primers. This table comes from immunoSEQ multiplex PCR, and its TCRdb copy is limited to in-frame clones, with some not included. Of under 170,000 clones in the sample, approximately 79% are singletons; the top ten hold under 8%. Sequencing was performed on PBMCs. This TCR derives from a man aged 45-60 years in good health and CMV-seropositive. This chain links TRBV18 with TRBJ1-2, with D perhaps matching TRBD1 (5 bases). The CDR3 sequence is CASSPGGDYGYTF. In DNA form, the CDR3 reads TGTGCCAGCTCACCCGGGGGGGACTATGGCTACACCTTC. The full variable domain, its missing parts supplied by reference TRBV18 and TRBJ1-2, is NAGVMQNPRHLVRRRGQEARLRCSPMKGHSHVYWYRQLPEEGLKFMVYLQKENIIDESGMPKERFSAEFPKEGPSILRIQQVVRGDSAAYFCASSPGGDYGYTFGSGTRLTVV.